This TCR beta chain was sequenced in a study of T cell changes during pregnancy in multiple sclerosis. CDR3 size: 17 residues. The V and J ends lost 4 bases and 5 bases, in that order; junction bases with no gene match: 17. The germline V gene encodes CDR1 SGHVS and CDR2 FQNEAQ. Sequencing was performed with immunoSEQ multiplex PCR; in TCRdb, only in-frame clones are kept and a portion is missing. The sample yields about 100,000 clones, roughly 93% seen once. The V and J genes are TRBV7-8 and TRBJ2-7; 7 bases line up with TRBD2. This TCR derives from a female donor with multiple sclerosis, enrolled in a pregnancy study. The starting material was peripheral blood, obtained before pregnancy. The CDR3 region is CASSSRFQGGPRDEQYF. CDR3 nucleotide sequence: TGTGCCAGCAGCTCGCGTTTCCAGGGAGGGCCTCGTGACGAGCAGTACTTC. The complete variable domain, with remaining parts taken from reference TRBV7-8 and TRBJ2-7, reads GAGVSQSPRYKVAKRGQDVALRCDPISGHVSLFWYQQALGQGPEFLTYFQNEAQLDKSGLPSDRFFAERPEGSVSTLKIQRTQQEDSAVYLCASSSRFQGGPRDEQYFGPGTRLTVT.